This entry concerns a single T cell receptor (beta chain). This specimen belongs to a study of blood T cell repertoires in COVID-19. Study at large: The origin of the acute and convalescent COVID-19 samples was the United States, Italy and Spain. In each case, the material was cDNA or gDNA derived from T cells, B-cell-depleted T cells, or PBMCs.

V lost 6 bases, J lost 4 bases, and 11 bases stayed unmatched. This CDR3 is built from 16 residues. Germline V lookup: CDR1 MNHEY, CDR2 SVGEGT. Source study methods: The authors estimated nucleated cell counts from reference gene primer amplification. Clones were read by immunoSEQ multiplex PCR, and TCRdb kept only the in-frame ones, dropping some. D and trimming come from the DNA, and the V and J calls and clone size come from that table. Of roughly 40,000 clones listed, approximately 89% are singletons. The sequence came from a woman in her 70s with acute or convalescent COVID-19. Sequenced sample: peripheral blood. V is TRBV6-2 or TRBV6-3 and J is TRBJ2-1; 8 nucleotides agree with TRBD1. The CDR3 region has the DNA TGTGCCAGCAGCCCCATTGGACAGGGCCCGTACAATGAGCAGTTCTTC. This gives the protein CASSPIGQGPYNEQFF.